A selection of T cell receptor beta chains follows, all from one sample in a study of metastatic and nonmetastatic thyroid tumors. TCRdb re-clonotyped the PCR reads through MiXCR. The table records approximately 14,000 clones, around 4% of them present only once. Input material: tumor tissue. These receptors originate from a female donor with papillary thyroid cancer or a benign thyroid nodule (not recorded which). Some clones in this sample may be carry-over from other donors' samples. Both conserved end residues are trimmed from each CDR3. The order of the fields is J gene, V gene, CDR3 protein.

J gene: TRBJ2-5
V gene: TRBV24-1
CDR3 protein: ATGQGQETQY

J gene: TRBJ2-2
V gene: TRBV20-1
CDR3 protein: SARDTGTDTGELF

J gene: TRBJ1-1
V gene: TRBV28
CDR3 protein: ASSSPLFEAF

J gene: TRBJ2-7
V gene: TRBV3-1
CDR3 protein: ASSLRTSGFSYEQY

J gene: TRBJ2-7
V gene: TRBV28
CDR3 protein: ASSTGPSSYEQY

J gene: TRBJ2-6
V gene: TRBV20-1
CDR3 protein: SARLLPGGANVLT

J gene: TRBJ2-7
V gene: TRBV6-2/TRBV6-3
CDR3 protein: ASSNPTINYYEQY

J gene: TRBJ2-5
V gene: TRBV6-2/TRBV6-3
CDR3 protein: ASSRPDGVAETQY

J gene: TRBJ2-7
V gene: TRBV7-2
CDR3 protein: ASSLQGNSYEQY

J gene: TRBJ1-2
V gene: TRBV5-1
CDR3 protein: ASSYSSGQVIYGYT

J gene: TRBJ2-7
V gene: TRBV6-2/TRBV6-3
CDR3 protein: ASSYAGQADEQY

J gene: TRBJ2-1
V gene: TRBV24-1
CDR3 protein: ASSWTSGTSYNEQF

J gene: TRBJ1-1
V gene: TRBV19
CDR3 protein: ASIDKLNTEAF

J gene: TRBJ2-7
V gene: TRBV6-1
CDR3 protein: ASRGRQGAQRGYEQY

J gene: TRBJ1-5
V gene: TRBV6-1
CDR3 protein: ASSAGGNQPQH

J gene: TRBJ2-2
V gene: TRBV6-1
CDR3 protein: DSSEANTGELF

J gene: TRBJ2-5
V gene: TRBV7-8
CDR3 protein: ASSLDLGLAGQETQY

J gene: TRBJ2-7
V gene: TRBV12-3/TRBV12-4
CDR3 protein: ASSFQTGFYEQY

J gene: TRBJ1-2
V gene: TRBV2
CDR3 protein: ASSEEGSSNYGYT

J gene: TRBJ2-1
V gene: TRBV20-1
CDR3 protein: SALGTSDYNEQF

J gene: TRBJ1-3
V gene: TRBV6-5
CDR3 protein: ASSYRARDTIY

J gene: TRBJ1-4
V gene: TRBV6-4
CDR3 protein: ASSDGQNEKLF

J gene: TRBJ2-1
V gene: TRBV6-5
CDR3 protein: ASSSSWNEQF

J gene: TRBJ2-2
V gene: TRBV20-1
CDR3 protein: SAGGQRTGELF

J gene: -
V gene: TRBV19
CDR3 protein: ASSTTGGLETQY

J gene: TRBJ2-3
V gene: TRBV7-3
CDR3 protein: ASSSAKLVPDTQY

J gene: TRBJ1-2
V gene: TRBV29-1
CDR3 protein: SVELRVGYT

J gene: TRBJ1-2
V gene: TRBV19
CDR3 protein: ASGYRGLYYGYT